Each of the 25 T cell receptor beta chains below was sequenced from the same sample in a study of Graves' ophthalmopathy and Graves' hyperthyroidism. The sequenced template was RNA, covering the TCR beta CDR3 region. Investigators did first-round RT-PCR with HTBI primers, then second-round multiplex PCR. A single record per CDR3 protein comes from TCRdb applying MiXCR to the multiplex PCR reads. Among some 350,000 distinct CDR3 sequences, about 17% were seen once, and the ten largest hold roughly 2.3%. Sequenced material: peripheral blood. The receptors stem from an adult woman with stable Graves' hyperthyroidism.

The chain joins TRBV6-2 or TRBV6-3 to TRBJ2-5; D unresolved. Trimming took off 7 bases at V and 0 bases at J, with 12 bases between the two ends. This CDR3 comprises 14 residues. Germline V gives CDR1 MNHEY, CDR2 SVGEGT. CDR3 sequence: CASTLLGNQETQYF. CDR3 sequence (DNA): TGTGCCAGCACCCTTCTAGGGAACCAAGAGACCCAGTACTTC.

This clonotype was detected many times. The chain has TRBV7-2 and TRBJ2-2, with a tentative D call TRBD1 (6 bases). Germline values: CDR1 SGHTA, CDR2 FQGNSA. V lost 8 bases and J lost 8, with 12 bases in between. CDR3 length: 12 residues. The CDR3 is CASQWGRGELFF. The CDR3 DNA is TGTGCCAGCCAATGGGGGCGAGGGGAGCTGTTTTTT.

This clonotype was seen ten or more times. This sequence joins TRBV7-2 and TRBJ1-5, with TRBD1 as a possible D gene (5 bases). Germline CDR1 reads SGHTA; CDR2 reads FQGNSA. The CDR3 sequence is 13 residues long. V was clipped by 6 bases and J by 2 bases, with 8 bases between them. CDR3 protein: CASRKTGNQPQHF. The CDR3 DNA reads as TGTGCCAGCAGGAAGACAGGCAATCAGCCCCAGCATTTT.

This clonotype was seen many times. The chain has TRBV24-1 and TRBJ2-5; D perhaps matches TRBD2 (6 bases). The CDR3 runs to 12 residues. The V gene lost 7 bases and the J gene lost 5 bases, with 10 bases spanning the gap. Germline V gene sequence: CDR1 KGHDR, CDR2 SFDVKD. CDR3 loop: CATSGSLETQYF. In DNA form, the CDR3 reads TGTGCCACCAGCGGGAGTTTGGAGACCCAGTACTTC.

This CDR3 is CAITGGGTDTQYF. The CDR3 DNA sequence: TGTGCCATAACAGGCGGCGGCACAGATACGCAGTATTTT. The V and J genes are TRBV6-1 and TRBJ2-3; TRBD1 is a possible D gene (5 bases). V lost 10 bases and J 1 base, leaving 12 bases between the germline ends. The CDR3 length is 13 residues. Germline CDR1 reads MNHNS; CDR2 reads SASEGT.

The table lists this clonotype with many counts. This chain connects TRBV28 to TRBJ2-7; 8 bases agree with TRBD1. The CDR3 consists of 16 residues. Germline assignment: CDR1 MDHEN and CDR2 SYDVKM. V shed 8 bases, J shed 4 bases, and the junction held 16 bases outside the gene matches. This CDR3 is CASLGQGLNLIYEQYF. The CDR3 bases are TGTGCCAGCCTTGGACAGGGTCTAAACCTTATTTACGAGCAGTACTTC.

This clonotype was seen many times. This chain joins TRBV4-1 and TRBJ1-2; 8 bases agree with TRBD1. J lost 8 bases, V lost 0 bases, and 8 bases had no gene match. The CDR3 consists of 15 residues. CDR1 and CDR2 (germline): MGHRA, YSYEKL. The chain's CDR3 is CASSQDPGQGLGYTF. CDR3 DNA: TGCGCCAGCAGCCAAGATCCTGGACAGGGTTTAGGCTACACCTTC.

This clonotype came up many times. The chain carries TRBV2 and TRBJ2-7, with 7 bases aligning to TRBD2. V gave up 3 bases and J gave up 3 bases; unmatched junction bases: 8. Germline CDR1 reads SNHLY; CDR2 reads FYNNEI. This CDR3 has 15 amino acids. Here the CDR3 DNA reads TGTGCCAGCAGTGACCCCCAGGGAGGGGTCTACGAGCAGTACTTC. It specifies CASSDPQGGVYEQYF.

This chain's CDR3 is CASRGNSRAEAFF. CDR3 bases: TGTGCCAGCAGGGGGAACAGCCGAGCTGAAGCTTTCTTT. The chain joins TRBV7-3 to TRBJ1-1; D call uncertain. The germline V and J ends were trimmed by 6 bases and 6 bases, with 14 bases remaining between them. This CDR3 region has 13 residues. Germline lookup yields CDR1 SGHTA and CDR2 FQGTGA.

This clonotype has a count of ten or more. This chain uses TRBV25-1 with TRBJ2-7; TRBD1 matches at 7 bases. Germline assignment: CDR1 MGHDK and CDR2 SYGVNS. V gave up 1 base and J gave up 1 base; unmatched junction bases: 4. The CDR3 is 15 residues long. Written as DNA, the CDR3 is TGTGCCAGCAGTGAATTCGTGACAGGGTCCTACGAGCAGTACTTC. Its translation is CASSEFVTGSYEQYF.

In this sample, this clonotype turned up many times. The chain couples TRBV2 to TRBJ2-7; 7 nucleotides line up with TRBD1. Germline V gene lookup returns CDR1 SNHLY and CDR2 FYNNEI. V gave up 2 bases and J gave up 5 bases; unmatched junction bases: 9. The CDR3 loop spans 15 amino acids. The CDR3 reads CASSETPDRPHEQYF. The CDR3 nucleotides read TGTGCCAGCAGTGAAACTCCGGACAGGCCCCACGAGCAGTACTTC.

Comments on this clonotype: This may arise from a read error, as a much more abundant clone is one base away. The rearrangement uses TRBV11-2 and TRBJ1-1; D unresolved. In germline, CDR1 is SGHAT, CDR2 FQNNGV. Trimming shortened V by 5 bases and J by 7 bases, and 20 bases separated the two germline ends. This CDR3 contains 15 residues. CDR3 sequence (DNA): TGTGCCAGCAGCCTCGGACTCAGAGGTACGAATGAAGCTTTCTTT. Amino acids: CASSLGLRGTNEAFF. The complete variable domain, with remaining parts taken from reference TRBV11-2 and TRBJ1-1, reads EAGVAQSPRYKIIEKRQSVAFWCNPISGHATLYWYQQILGQGPKLLIQFQNNGVVDDSQLPKDRFSAERLKGVDSTLKIQPAKLEDSAVYLCASSLGLRGTNEAFFGQGTRLTVV.

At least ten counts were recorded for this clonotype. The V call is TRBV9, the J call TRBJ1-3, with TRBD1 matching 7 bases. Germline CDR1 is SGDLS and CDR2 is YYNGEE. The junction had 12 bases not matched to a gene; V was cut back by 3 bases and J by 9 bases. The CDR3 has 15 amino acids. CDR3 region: CASSEQGTAVGTIYF. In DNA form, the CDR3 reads TGTGCCAGCAGCGAACAGGGGACAGCGGTGGGCACCATATATTTT.

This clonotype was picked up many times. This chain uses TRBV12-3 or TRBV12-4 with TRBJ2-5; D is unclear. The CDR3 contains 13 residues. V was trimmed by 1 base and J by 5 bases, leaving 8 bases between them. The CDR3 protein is CASSLDGYETQYF. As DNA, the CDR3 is TGTGCCAGCAGTTTAGACGGGTACGAGACCCAGTACTTC.

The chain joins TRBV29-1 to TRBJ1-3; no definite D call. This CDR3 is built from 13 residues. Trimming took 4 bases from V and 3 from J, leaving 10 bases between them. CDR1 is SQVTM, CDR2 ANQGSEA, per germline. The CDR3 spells CSVAGLFGNTIYF. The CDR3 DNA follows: TGCAGCGTTGCCGGACTGTTTGGAAACACCATATATTTT.

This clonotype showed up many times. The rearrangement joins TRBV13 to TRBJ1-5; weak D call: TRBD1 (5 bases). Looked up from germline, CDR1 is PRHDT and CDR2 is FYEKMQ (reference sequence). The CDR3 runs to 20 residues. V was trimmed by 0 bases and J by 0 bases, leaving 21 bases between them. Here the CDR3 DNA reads TGTGCCAGCAGCTTAGGCCGGGGGGAACTAGGGGCGCCTAGCAATCAGCCCCAGCATTTT. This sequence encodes CASSLGRGELGAPSNQPQHF.

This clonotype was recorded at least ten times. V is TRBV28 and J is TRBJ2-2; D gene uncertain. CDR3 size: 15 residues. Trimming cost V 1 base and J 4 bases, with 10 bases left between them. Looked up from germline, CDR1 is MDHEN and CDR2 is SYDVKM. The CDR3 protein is CASSLLVDGTGELFF. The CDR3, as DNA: TGTGCCAGCAGTTTATTAGTAGACGGCACCGGGGAGCTGTTTTTT.

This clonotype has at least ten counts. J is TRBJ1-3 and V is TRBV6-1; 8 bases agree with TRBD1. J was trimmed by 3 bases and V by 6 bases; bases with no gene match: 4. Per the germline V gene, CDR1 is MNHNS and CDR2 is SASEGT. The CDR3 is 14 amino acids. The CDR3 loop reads CASSPGQVGNTIYF. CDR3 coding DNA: TGTGCCAGCAGCCCGGGACAGGTTGGAAACACCATATATTTT.

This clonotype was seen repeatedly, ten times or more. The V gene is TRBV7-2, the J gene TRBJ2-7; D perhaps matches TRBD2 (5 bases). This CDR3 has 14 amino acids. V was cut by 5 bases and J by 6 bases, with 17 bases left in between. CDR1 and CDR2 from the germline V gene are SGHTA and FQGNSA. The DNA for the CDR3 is TGTGCCAGCAGCACCATACCCTCTGAGGGCGAGCAGTACTTC. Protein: CASSTIPSEGEQYF. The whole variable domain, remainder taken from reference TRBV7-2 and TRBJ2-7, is GAGVSQSPSNKVTEKGKDVELRCDPISGHTALYWYRQSLGQGLEFLIYFQGNSAPDKSGLPSDRFSAERTGGSVSTLTIQRTQQEDSAVYLCASSTIPSEGEQYFGPGTRLTVT.

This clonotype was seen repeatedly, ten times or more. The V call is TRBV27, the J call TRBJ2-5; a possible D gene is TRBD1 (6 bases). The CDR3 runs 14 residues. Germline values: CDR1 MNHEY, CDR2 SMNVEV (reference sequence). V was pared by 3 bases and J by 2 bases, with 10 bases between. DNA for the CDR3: TGTGCCAGCAGTTTTCGGACAGCGCAAGAGACCCAGTACTTC. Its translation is CASSFRTAQETQYF.

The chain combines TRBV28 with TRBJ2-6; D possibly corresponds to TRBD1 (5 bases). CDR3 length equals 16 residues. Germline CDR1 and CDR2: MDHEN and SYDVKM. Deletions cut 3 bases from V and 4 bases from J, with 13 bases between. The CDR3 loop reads CASSFQRGSGANVLTF. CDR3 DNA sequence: TGTGCCAGCAGTTTCCAAAGGGGTTCAGGGGCCAACGTCCTGACTTTC.

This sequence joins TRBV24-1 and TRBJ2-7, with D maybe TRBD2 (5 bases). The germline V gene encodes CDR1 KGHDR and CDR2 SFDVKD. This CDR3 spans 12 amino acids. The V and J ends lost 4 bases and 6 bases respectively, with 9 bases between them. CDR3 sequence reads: CATSELRAEQYF. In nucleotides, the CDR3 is TGTGCCACCAGTGAATTGAGGGCCGAGCAGTACTTC.

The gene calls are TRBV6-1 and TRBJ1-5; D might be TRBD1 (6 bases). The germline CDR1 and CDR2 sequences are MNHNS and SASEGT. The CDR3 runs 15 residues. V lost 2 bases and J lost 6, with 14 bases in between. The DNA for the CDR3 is TGTGCCAGCAGTGAATGGGGAGGGGGGGGTCAGCCCCAGCATTTT. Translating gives CASSEWGGGGQPQHF.

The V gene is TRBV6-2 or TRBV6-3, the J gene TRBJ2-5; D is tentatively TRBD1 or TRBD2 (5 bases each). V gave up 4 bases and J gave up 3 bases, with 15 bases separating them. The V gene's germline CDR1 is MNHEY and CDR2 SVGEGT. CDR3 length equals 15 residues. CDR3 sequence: CASSFSQGRKETQYF. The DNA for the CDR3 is TGTGCCAGCAGTTTCTCCCAGGGACGGAAAGAGACCCAGTACTTC.

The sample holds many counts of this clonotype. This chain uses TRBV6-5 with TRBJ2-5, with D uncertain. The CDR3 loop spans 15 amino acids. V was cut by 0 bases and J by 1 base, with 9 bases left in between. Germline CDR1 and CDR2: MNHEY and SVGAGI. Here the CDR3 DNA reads TGTGCCAGCAGTTACTCCTCTAGACGCCAAGAGACCCAGTACTTC. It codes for CASSYSSRRQETQYF.